The 20 T cell receptor beta chains reported below all come from one sample, sequenced in a study of monozygotic twins with inflammatory bowel disease. TCRdb re-called the 5' RACE reads and gives one entry per CDR3 protein, without DNA. The table gives around 210,000 distinct CDR3 sequences; the top ten clones make up roughly 7.7% of it. The sample taken for sequencing was blood. All receptors derive from a human donor with ulcerative colitis or Crohn's disease, or a healthy co-twin of an affected twin (not recorded which).

The chain combines TRBV4-1 with TRBJ1-1. The CDR3 has 17 amino acids. Looked up from germline, CDR1 is MGHRA and CDR2 is YSYEKL. Here the CDR3 reads CASSQEWVSRLNTEAFF.

J is TRBJ2-3 and V is TRBV5-1; the TRBD2 assignment by TCRdb is unverifiable without DNA. The CDR3 is 17 residues long. The germline gives CDR1 SGHRS, CDR2 YFSETQ. The CDR3: CASSSITLADSTDTQYF.

The chain recombines TRBV28 with TRBJ2-2; TCRdb indicates TRBD2, and absent DNA this call remains unverified. This CDR3 has 17 amino acids. Germline assignment: CDR1 MDHEN and CDR2 SYDVKM. This CDR3 is CASSPWTARNPTGELFF.

This chain uses TRBV5-1 with TRBJ2-3; the D gene TCRdb calls, TRBD2, cannot be checked with no DNA. CDR1 and CDR2 from the germline V gene are SGHRS and YFSETQ. This CDR3 is built from 15 residues. The CDR3 loop is CASSLFLAGVDTQYF.

The chain uses TRBV6-1 and TRBJ2-3; TCRdb picks TRBD2, but there is no DNA to check that call. CDR1 is MNHNS and CDR2 is SASEGT in the germline V gene. There are 15 residues in the CDR3. The CDR3 region is CASGPASPARETQYF.

V usage is TRBV6-5 and J usage is TRBJ2-7; the D call of TRBD2 rests on TCRdb alone, since no DNA is present to check it. CDR1 MNHEY and CDR2 SVGAGI come from the germline V gene. This CDR3 is built from 14 residues. The CDR3 protein is CASSHLAGGKEQYF.

The V and J genes are TRBV12-3 or TRBV12-4 and TRBJ1-3; TCRdb reports TRBD1, a call that lacks DNA to check it against. The CDR3 totals 15 residues. The CDR3 here is CASSLGKGFGNTIYF.

The rearrangement links TRBV5-1 to TRBJ2-2; absent DNA, TCRdb's TRBD1 call cannot be checked. CDR3 length: 13 residues. From germline, CDR1 is SGHRS and CDR2 YFSETQ. CDR3 sequence reads: CASSLQGAGELFF.

This chain uses TRBV20-1 with TRBJ2-1; TCRdb's assignment of TRBD2 cannot be checked, as there is no DNA. The V gene's germline CDR1 is DFQATT and CDR2 SNEGSKA (reference sequence). There are 15 residues in the CDR3. The CDR3 loop reads CSAPEAGGRYNEQFF.

This rearrangement joins TRBV27 to TRBJ2-7; without DNA, the TCRdb call of TRBD1 cannot be checked. CDR1 is MNHEY and CDR2 is SMNVEV in the germline V gene (reference sequence). This CDR3 region has 12 residues. The CDR3: CASSLAGQEQYF.

The chain carries TRBV19 and TRBJ1-5. This CDR3 comprises 14 residues. Germline CDR1 LNHDA, CDR2 SQIVND (reference sequence). The CDR3 loop reads CASTQGTREQPQHF.

The gene calls are TRBV19 and TRBJ2-1; the D call of TRBD2 rests on TCRdb alone, since no DNA is present to check it. Germline-derived CDR1 and CDR2 are LNHDA and SQIVND (reference sequence). The CDR3 contains 15 residues. The CDR3 spells CASSPGLAGGSEQFF. The full variable domain, rest sourced from reference TRBV19 and TRBJ2-1, is DGGITQSPKYLFRKEGQNVTLSCEQNLNHDAMYWYRQDPGQGLRLIYYSQIVNDFQKGDIAEGYSVSREKKESFPLTVTSAQKNPTAFYLCASSPGLAGGSEQFFGPGTRLTVL.

J is TRBJ1-2 and V is TRBV7-2. This CDR3 has 13 amino acids. CDR1 is SGHTA and CDR2 is FQGNSA in the germline V gene. CDR3 sequence reads: CASSLIPEYGYTF.

This chain links TRBV19 with TRBJ1-5; TCRdb calls TRBD1, which cannot be checked without DNA. This CDR3 contains 13 residues. In germline, CDR1 is LNHDA, CDR2 SQIVND (reference sequence). CDR3: CASSDRVDQPQHF.

The gene calls are TRBV5-4 and TRBJ2-1; absent DNA, TCRdb's TRBD2 call cannot be checked. Per germline, CDR1 SGHNT and CDR2 YYREEE (reference sequence). CDR3 length: 16 residues. This chain's CDR3 is CASSLSAGGRNNEQFF.

This chain connects TRBV24-1 to TRBJ2-5; TCRdb returns TRBD1, unconfirmable since there is no DNA. In germline, CDR1 is KGHDR, CDR2 SFDVKD. This CDR3 region has 15 residues. The chain's CDR3 is CATSDSRGAGETQYF.

The rearrangement uses TRBV11-2 and TRBJ2-7; TCRdb designates TRBD2, a call that cannot be tested without DNA. The CDR3 is 16 amino acids. Per the germline V gene, CDR1 is SGHAT and CDR2 is FQNNGV. The CDR3 is CASSLEGTSGFYEQYF.

The chain carries TRBV2 and TRBJ2-1; TCRdb's D call of TRBD2 is untestable without DNA. This CDR3 has 17 residues. CDR1 and CDR2 from the germline V gene are SNHLY and FYNNEI. This chain's CDR3 is CASSRLAGGRVYNEQFF.

The chain's CDR3 is CASSPRDGLYEQYF. The rearrangement joins TRBV5-6 to TRBJ2-7; TCRdb proposes TRBD1, but this gene call is untestable without DNA. Germline values: CDR1 SGHDT, CDR2 YYEEEE. The CDR3 runs to 14 residues.

The chain has TRBV6-1 and TRBJ1-6. Per the germline V gene, CDR1 is MNHNS and CDR2 is SASEGT. The CDR3 has 16 amino acids. The CDR3 here is CASSEELGDTFSPLHF.